One and the same sample provided the 18 T cell receptor beta chains below, sequenced in a study of blood T cells in healthy people across ages. Next came a second PCR, run for about 7 to 12 cycles, which used a sample-barcoded 5' primer along with a J-beta primer mix. MiXCR, applied by TCRdb to the 5' RACE reads, yields one record per CDR3 protein. This sample carries roughly 1.5 million distinct CDR3 sequences, roughly 43% of them seen once, and the ten largest clones take about 4%. Specimen: blood. These receptors all stem from a woman aged 18-29 years in good health.

V gene TRBV15 combines with J gene TRBJ1-2, with 7 bases identical to TRBD1. This CDR3 is 13 amino acids long. V lost 7 bases, J lost 2 bases, and 4 bases stayed unmatched. Germline V gives CDR1 LNHNV, CDR2 YYDKDF (reference sequence). The CDR3 loop is CATTAGGNYGYTF. Here the CDR3 DNA reads TGTGCCACCACTGCAGGGGGAAACTATGGCTACACCTTC.

This chain uses TRBV7-2 with TRBJ2-2; no definite D call. Trimming pared 6 bases from V and 0 bases from J, leaving 11 bases between. Germline V gene lookup returns CDR1 SGHTA and CDR2 FQGNSA. The CDR3 length is 15 residues. The CDR3 DNA reads TGTGCCAGCAGGGCAGACCTAGCGAACACCGGGGAGCTGTTTTTT. Protein sequence: CASRADLANTGELFF.

The table lists this clonotype with many counts. The chain uses TRBV7-8 and TRBJ2-7, with 7 bases that match TRBD1. CDR1 and CDR2 (germline): SGHVS, FQNEAQ. The V segment lost 4 bases and the J segment 3 bases; nucleotides outside the gene matches: 3. The CDR3 consists of 13 residues. The CDR3 spells CASSSGQFYEQYF. DNA for the CDR3: TGTGCCAGCAGCTCGGGACAGTTCTACGAGCAGTACTTC.

This clonotype was detected a few times. The rearrangement joins TRBV27 to TRBJ1-1, with D possibly being TRBD1 (5 bases). CDR3 length: 12 residues. Germline CDR1 is MNHEY and CDR2 is SMNVEV (reference sequence). V dropped 8 bases and J dropped 4 bases, with 11 bases sitting between them. The CDR3: CASGQGFTEAFF. The CDR3 DNA reads as TGTGCCAGCGGCCAGGGATTCACTGAAGCTTTCTTT.

In its sample, this clonotype was seen once. V is TRBV9 and J is TRBJ2-2; D ambiguous. This CDR3 comprises 14 residues. Germline CDR1 SGDLS, CDR2 YYNGEE. Trimming took 0 bases from V and 5 from J, leaving 8 bases between them. This chain's CDR3 is CASSVDLGTGELFF. DNA of the CDR3: TGTGCCAGCAGCGTAGATCTGGGAACCGGGGAGCTGTTTTTT.

The sample holds one count of this clonotype. DNA for the CDR3: TGCAGCGTTGAGTCAGGGGACGCTTTCTTT. Residues: CSVESGDAFF. V is TRBV29-1 and J is TRBJ1-1; maybe TRBD1 (6 bases). Germline V gene sequence: CDR1 SQVTM, CDR2 ANQGSEA. V lost 3 bases and J 11 bases, leaving 10 bases between the germline ends. CDR3 length equals 10 residues.

There are a few counts of this clonotype. The rearrangement links TRBV6-6 to TRBJ1-2; no reliable D call. The V and J ends lost 6 bases and 7 bases respectively, with 12 bases between them. Looked up from germline, CDR1 is MNHNY and CDR2 is SVGAGI (reference sequence). This CDR3 is built from 12 residues. The CDR3 DNA follows: TGTGCCAGCAGGCCGGGTATCACTGGCTACACCTTC. This sequence encodes CASRPGITGYTF.

Points on this clonotype: This sequence may be a read error, since a much larger clone differs from it by one base. The chain uses TRBV4-1 and TRBJ2-5, with no clear D. V was pared by 1 base and J by 11 bases, with 14 bases between. CDR3 length equals 13 residues. Germline lookup yields CDR1 MGHRA and CDR2 YSYEKL. CDR3 nucleotide sequence: TGCGCCAGCAGCCAAGCTAGACTCAATGAGCAGTACTTC. Translation: CASSQARLNEQYF.

This clonotype was seen more than once but under ten times. This rearrangement joins TRBV7-2 to TRBJ2-1; 8 bases fit TRBD1. The germline gives CDR1 SGHTA, CDR2 FQGNSA. The CDR3 loop spans 15 amino acids. J was trimmed by 9 bases and V by 2 bases; bases with no gene match: 9. The CDR3 protein is CASSLITTGVSEQFF. DNA for the CDR3: TGTGCCAGCAGCTTAATAACGACAGGGGTGAGTGAGCAGTTCTTC.

The V and J genes are TRBV15 and TRBJ2-1, with 9 bases lining up with TRBD1. The V and J ends lost 0 bases and 6 bases, in that order; junction bases with no gene match: 6. Germline V lookup: CDR1 LNHNV, CDR2 YYDKDF (reference sequence). This CDR3 region has 16 residues. The CDR3: CATSRDAGTGTNEQFF. In DNA form, the CDR3 reads TGTGCCACCAGCAGAGATGCCGGGACAGGGACCAATGAGCAGTTCTTC.

In its sample, this clonotype was seen a few times. J is TRBJ2-2 and V is TRBV4-3; TRBD1 matches 11 bases. The germline V gene encodes CDR1 LGHNA and CDR2 YSLEER. Trimming at V came to 0 bases and at J to 3 bases, leaving 3 bases not matched to a gene. CDR3 size: 17 residues. CDR3 sequence: CASSQEDRGRYTGELFF. CDR3 in DNA: TGCGCCAGCAGCCAAGAGGACAGGGGGCGGTACACCGGGGAGCTGTTTTTT.

The V and J genes are TRBV6-2 or TRBV6-3 and TRBJ2-5, with a weak D call TRBD1 (5 bases). Germline V CDR1 and CDR2: MNHEY, SVGEGT. The CDR3 runs to 12 residues. V was cut by 6 bases and J by 3 bases, with 8 bases left in between. The CDR3 protein is CASRGPEETQYF. The CDR3 nucleotides are TGTGCCAGCAGGGGGCCGGAAGAGACCCAGTACTTC.

This clonotype is a singleton in its sample. V is TRBV20-1 and J is TRBJ2-1; 9 bases are a match to TRBD1. J was trimmed by 3 bases and V by 0 bases; bases with no gene match: 6. CDR1 DFQATT and CDR2 SNEGSKA come from the germline V gene (reference sequence). The CDR3 length is 16 residues. As DNA, the CDR3 is TGCAGTGCTAGAGACCGGCGGACAGGGGTCTACAATGAGCAGTTCTTC. Protein product: CSARDRRTGVYNEQFF.

This clonotype has ten or more counts. The chain combines TRBV7-2 with TRBJ2-5; D may be TRBD1 (6 bases). The J call may be in error: the DNA end matches TRBJ2-7 better. The CDR3 sequence is 12 residues long. Germline-derived CDR1 and CDR2 are SGHTA and FQGNSA. CDR3 protein: CASSSQGSEQYF. Here the CDR3 DNA reads TGTGCCAGCAGCTCACAGGGTTCCGAGCAGTACTTC.

This clonotype was recorded a few times. The J gene is TRBJ2-5, the V gene TRBV9; 9 bases are a match to TRBD1. There are 15 residues in the CDR3. Germline CDR1 reads SGDLS; CDR2 reads YYNGEE. The J segment lost 3 bases and the V segment lost 2 bases, leaving 5 bases of the junction unmatched. In DNA form, the CDR3 reads TGTGCCAGCAGCGTGGGGACAGGGAATGAAGAGACCCAGTACTTC. This codes for CASSVGTGNEETQYF.

This clonotype occurred a few times. The CDR3 region is CASSLVRFGYNEQFF. The CDR3 coding sequence is TGTGCCAGCAGCTTAGTACGGTTCGGCTACAATGAGCAGTTCTTC. The chain recombines TRBV7-9 with TRBJ2-1; D is unclear. The CDR3 sequence is 15 residues long. In germline, CDR1 is SEHNR, CDR2 FQNEAQ (reference sequence). Trimming stripped 1 base from V and 3 bases from J, with 10 bases between.

This sequence joins TRBV9 and TRBJ2-2; D is ambiguous. V was shortened by 0 bases and J by 5 bases, with 11 bases between the two germline ends. The CDR3 consists of 15 residues. CDR1 is SGDLS, CDR2 YYNGEE, per germline. The CDR3 DNA reads as TGTGCCAGCAGCGTAGGAGGCCTACCTACCGGGGAGCTGTTTTTT. Its protein is CASSVGGLPTGELFF.

This rearrangement joins TRBV6-2 or TRBV6-3 to TRBJ2-1; 12 bases line up with TRBD2. There are 13 residues in the CDR3. V lost 2 bases, J lost 15 bases, and 5 bases stayed unmatched. Germline V gene lookup returns CDR1 MNHEY and CDR2 SVGEGT. CDR3: CASSYRGLAGWFF. The CDR3 nucleotides read TGTGCCAGCAGTTACCGCGGACTAGCGGGGTGGTTCTTC.